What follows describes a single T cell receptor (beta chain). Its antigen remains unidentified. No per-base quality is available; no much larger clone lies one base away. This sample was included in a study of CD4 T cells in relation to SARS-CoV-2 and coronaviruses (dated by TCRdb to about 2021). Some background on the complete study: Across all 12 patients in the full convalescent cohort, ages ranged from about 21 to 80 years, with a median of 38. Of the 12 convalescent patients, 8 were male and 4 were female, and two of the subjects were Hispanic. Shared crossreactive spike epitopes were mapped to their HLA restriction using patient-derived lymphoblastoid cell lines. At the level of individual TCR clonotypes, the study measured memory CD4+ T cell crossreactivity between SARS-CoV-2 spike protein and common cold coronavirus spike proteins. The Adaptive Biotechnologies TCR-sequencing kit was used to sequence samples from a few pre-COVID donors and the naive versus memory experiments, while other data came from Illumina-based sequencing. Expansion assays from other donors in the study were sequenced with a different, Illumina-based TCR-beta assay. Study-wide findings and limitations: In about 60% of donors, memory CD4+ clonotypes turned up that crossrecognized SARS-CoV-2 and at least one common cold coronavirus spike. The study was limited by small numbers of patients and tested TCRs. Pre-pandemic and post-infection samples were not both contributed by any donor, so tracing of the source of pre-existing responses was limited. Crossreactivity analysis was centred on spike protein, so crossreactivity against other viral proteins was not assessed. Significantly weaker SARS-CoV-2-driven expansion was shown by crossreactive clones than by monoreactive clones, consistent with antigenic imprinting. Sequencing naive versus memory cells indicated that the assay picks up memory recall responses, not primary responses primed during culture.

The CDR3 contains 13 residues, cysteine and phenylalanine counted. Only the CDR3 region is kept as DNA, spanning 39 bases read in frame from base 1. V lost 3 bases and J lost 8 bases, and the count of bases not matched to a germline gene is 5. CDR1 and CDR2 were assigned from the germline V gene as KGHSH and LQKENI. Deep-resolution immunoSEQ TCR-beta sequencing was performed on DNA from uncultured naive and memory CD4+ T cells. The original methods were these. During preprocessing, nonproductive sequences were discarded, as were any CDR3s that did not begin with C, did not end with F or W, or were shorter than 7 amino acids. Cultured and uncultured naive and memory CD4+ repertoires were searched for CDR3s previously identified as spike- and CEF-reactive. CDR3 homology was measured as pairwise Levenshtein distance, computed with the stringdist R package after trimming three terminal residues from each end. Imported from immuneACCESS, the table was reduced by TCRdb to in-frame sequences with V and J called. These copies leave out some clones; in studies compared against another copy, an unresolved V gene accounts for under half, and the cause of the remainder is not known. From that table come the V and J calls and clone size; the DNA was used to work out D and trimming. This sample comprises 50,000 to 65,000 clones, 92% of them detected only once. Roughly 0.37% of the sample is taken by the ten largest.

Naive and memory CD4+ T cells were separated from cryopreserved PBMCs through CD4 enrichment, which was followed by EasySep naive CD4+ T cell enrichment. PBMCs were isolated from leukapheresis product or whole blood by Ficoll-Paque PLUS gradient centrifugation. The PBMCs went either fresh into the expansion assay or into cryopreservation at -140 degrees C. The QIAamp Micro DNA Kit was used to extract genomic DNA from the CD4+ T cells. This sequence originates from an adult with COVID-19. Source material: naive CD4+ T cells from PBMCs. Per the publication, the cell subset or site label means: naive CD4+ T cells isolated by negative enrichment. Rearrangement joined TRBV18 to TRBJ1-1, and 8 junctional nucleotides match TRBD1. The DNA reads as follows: TGTGCCAGCTCACCGGACAGGGAGGGCGAAGCTTTCTTT. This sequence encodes CASSPDREGEAFF.